This TCR beta chain stems from a study of T cell clones after liver transplantation. Study summary: Post-transplant blood was tracked for graft-donor-reactive T cell clones identified in a pre-transplant mixed lymphocyte reaction.

The assay was immunoSEQ multiplex PCR, and TCRdb's table has in-frame clones only and misses some. The table records tens of thousands of clones, 71% of them present only once. The source was CD4+ T cells from blood, collected before liver transplant. The receptor was derived from a human donor who received a liver transplant.

The chain's CDR3 is CASSGQGESGELFF. CDR3 nucleotide sequence: TGTGCCAGTAGTGGACAGGGGGAGTCCGGGGAGCTGTTTTTT. The chain carries TRBV19 and TRBJ2-2; 10 nucleotides line up with TRBD1. Germline CDR1 and CDR2: LNHDA and SQIVND (reference sequence). Trimming removed 5 bases from V and 6 bases from J; junction bases left unmatched: 3. The length of the CDR3 is 14 residues.